The 30 T cell receptor beta chains reported below all come from one sample, sequenced in a study of blood T cell repertoires in COVID-19. Produced via immunoSEQ multiplex PCR; TCRdb's table is partial and in-frame only. The sample lists 68,000 or so clones, roughly 84% occurring once. The specimen sequenced was peripheral blood. The receptors come from a man between 45 and 60 years old with acute or convalescent COVID-19.

This rearrangement joins TRBV5-5 to TRBJ1-3; TRBD1 is a possible D gene (5 bases). Per germline, CDR1 SGHKS and CDR2 YYEKEE (reference sequence). The CDR3 consists of 14 residues. Trimming pared 0 bases from V and 2 bases from J, leaving 6 bases between. CDR3 residues: CASSLGGTGNTIYF. In DNA, the CDR3 is TGTGCCAGCAGCTTGGGGGGCACTGGAAACACCATATATTTT.

The rearrangement uses TRBV24-1 and TRBJ2-1; a possible D gene is TRBD2 (5 bases). Germline V gene sequence: CDR1 KGHDR, CDR2 SFDVKD. The CDR3 loop spans 17 amino acids. Trimming took off 3 bases at V and 2 bases at J, with 16 bases between the two ends. The chain's CDR3 is CATSDIGLSGTYNEQFF. DNA of the CDR3: TGTGCCACCAGTGATATAGGACTCTCAGGAACCTACAATGAGCAGTTCTTC.

This clone was recorded only once. The rearrangement links TRBV5-1 to TRBJ2-3; the match to TRBD2 covers 11 bases. Germline-derived CDR1 and CDR2 are SGHRS and YFSETQ. CDR3 length: 16 amino acids. Trimming removed 4 bases from V and 0 bases from J; junction bases left unmatched: 4. The CDR3 nucleotides read TGCGCCAGCAGCCCTAGCGGGGGGTCCAGCACAGATACGCAGTATTTT. Its translation: CASSPSGGSSTDTQYF.

The sample holds one count of this clone. The chain joins TRBV5-1 to TRBJ2-7, with D uncertain. Between the trimmed V and J ends, which lost 3 bases and 1 base, there was a span of 5 bases. The CDR3 is made up of 12 amino acids. Germline CDR1 and CDR2: SGHRS and YFSETQ. Here the CDR3 reads CASSSQSYEQYF. CDR3 in DNA: TGCGCCAGCAGCTCACAGTCCTACGAGCAGTACTTC.

This clone appeared a few times. The CDR3 region is CASSLAIRQGEEGYTF. In nucleotides, the CDR3 is TGTGCCAGCAGCTTGGCCATTCGACAGGGGGAGGAGGGCTACACCTTC. The chain combines TRBV5-4 with TRBJ1-2, with 9 bases matching TRBD1. The trim removed 0 bases at V and 8 bases at J, leaving 11 bases unmatched. This CDR3 comprises 16 residues. Looked up from germline, CDR1 is SGHNT and CDR2 is YYREEE (reference sequence).

The chain joins TRBV4-1 to TRBJ1-4; no firm D call. The length of the CDR3 is 14 residues. Germline CDR1 is MGHRA and CDR2 is YSYEKL. With 1 base removed from V and 5 bases from J, the gap between germline ends came to 8 bases. CDR3 nucleotides: TGCGCCAGCAGCCAAGCAACTGCAAATGAAAAACTGTTTTTT. This codes for CASSQATANEKLFF.

The chain carries TRBV5-8 and TRBJ2-3, with TRBD2 identical over 10 bases. Germline V lookup: CDR1 SGHTS, CDR2 YDEGEE. This CDR3 comprises 17 residues. Trimming cost V 3 bases and J 2 bases; bases outside gene matches: 9. The CDR3 sequence is CASSSWASGGVTDTQYF. The CDR3 bases are TGTGCCAGCAGCTCATGGGCTAGCGGGGGCGTCACAGATACGCAGTATTTT.

The chain carries TRBV2 and TRBJ1-6; TRBD1 might be the D (5 bases). CDR3 length: 14 residues. V was trimmed by 4 bases and J by 7 bases, leaving 11 bases between them. Germline V gene lookup returns CDR1 SNHLY and CDR2 FYNNEI. CDR3 region: CASSALGGNSPLHF. The CDR3 nucleotides are TGTGCCAGCAGTGCGCTGGGGGGGAATTCACCCCTCCACTTT. Together with reference TRBV2 and TRBJ1-6, the CDR3 gives the full variable domain: EPEVTQTPSHQVTQMGQEVILRCVPISNHLYFYWYRQILGQKVEFLVSFYNNEISEKSEIFDDQFSVERPDGSNFTLKIRSTKLEDSAMYFCASSALGGNSPLHFGNGTRLTVT.

This clone was seen once. This chain connects TRBV14 to TRBJ2-5, with TRBD1 as a possible D gene (6 bases). The V and J ends lost 4 bases and 4 bases respectively, with 13 bases between them. The CDR3 covers 14 residues. CDR1 is SGHDN and CDR2 is FVKESK in the germline V gene. The DNA of the CDR3 is TGTGCCAGCAGCCGCCGCAGGGGCGGAGAGACCCAGTACTTC. Protein sequence: CASSRRRGGETQYF.

The chain carries TRBV3-1 (or the pseudogene TRBV3-2) and TRBJ2-7; perhaps TRBD1 as D (5 bases). The CDR3 spans 12 residues. Trimming left V 2 bases short and J 6 bases short, with 8 bases between. Germline values: CDR1 LGHDT, CDR2 YNNKEL (reference sequence). This chain's CDR3 is CASSQQGTEQYF. For the CDR3, the DNA is TGTGCCAGCAGCCAACAGGGTACCGAGCAGTACTTC.

The chain joins TRBV2 to TRBJ1-6; possibly TRBD1 for D (5 bases). The CDR3 has 14 residues. Germline V lookup: CDR1 SNHLY, CDR2 FYNNEI. V dropped 6 bases and J dropped 10 bases, with 16 bases sitting between them. The CDR3, as DNA: TGTGCCAGCAGATTCGCCGAGACAGAATCACCCCTCCACTTT. Translation gives CASRFAETESPLHF. The variable domain in full, completed from reference TRBV2 and TRBJ1-6, reads EPEVTQTPSHQVTQMGQEVILRCVPISNHLYFYWYRQILGQKVEFLVSFYNNEISEKSEIFDDQFSVERPDGSNFTLKIRSTKLEDSAMYFCASRFAETESPLHFGNGTRLTVT.

The rearrangement joins TRBV14 to TRBJ2-1, with D perhaps TRBD2 (6 bases). Germline assignment: CDR1 SGHDN and CDR2 FVKESK. Trimming removed 0 bases at V and 7 bases at J, with 19 bases between. CDR3 size: 17 residues. The CDR3: CASSQDKGDSSRNEQFF. CDR3 coding DNA: TGTGCCAGCAGCCAAGATAAAGGGGACTCCTCTCGGAATGAGCAGTTCTTC. The full variable domain, in which reference TRBV14 and TRBJ2-1 provide the parts outside the CDR3, is EAGVTQFPSHSVIEKGQTVTLRCDPISGHDNLYWYRRVMGKEIKFLLHFVKESKQDESGMPNNRFLAERTGGTYSTLKVQPAELEDSGVYFCASSQDKGDSSRNEQFFGPGTRLTVL.

The CDR3 is CASSLLARPIGEQYF. The CDR3 DNA sequence: TGTGCCAGCAGCTTATTGGCGAGACCCATCGGGGAGCAGTACTTC. V is TRBV11-3 and J is TRBJ2-7; no clear D gene. The germline V gene encodes CDR1 SGHNT and CDR2 YENEEA. CDR3 length: 15 amino acids. V lost 2 bases and J 7 bases, leaving 18 bases between the germline ends.

V is TRBV5-8 and J is TRBJ1-5; maybe TRBD1 (6 bases). This CDR3 contains 15 residues. CDR1 is SGHTS, CDR2 YDEGEE, per germline. With 4 bases removed from V and 7 bases from J, the gap between germline ends came to 18 bases. The CDR3 DNA sequence: TGTGCCAGCAGCCGTGATCAGGGGCGCGTGCAGCCCCAGCATTTT. Translation gives CASSRDQGRVQPQHF.

This clone came up a few times. This specimen includes other DNA sequences encoding the same CDR3. J is TRBJ2-6 and V is TRBV27, with D perhaps TRBD2 (7 bases). The CDR3 runs 17 residues. Germline CDR1 is MNHEY and CDR2 is SMNVEV (reference sequence). Trimming cost V 4 bases and J 0 bases, with 13 bases left between them. CDR3 amino acids: CASSSAGAPSGANVLTF. CDR3 sequence (DNA): TGTGCCAGCAGTTCCGCGGGGGCCCCCTCTGGGGCCAACGTCCTGACTTTC.

The gene calls are TRBV28 and TRBJ2-7; TRBD1 aligns across 12 bases. CDR3 length: 14 residues. The germline gives CDR1 MDHEN, CDR2 SYDVKM. The J segment lost 6 bases and the V segment lost 3 bases, leaving 3 bases of the junction unmatched. The CDR3 coding sequence is TGTGCCAGCAGTTTGGGGACAGGGGGCCTCGAGCAGTACTTC. This translates into CASSLGTGGLEQYF. The whole variable domain, remainder taken from reference TRBV28 and TRBJ2-7, is DVKVTQSSRYLVKRTGEKVFLECVQDMDHENMFWYRQDPGLGLRLIYFSYDVKMKEKGDIPEGYSVSREKKERFSLILESASTNQTSMYLCASSLGTGGLEQYFGPGTRLTVT.

The J gene is TRBJ1-2, the V gene TRBV7-2, with 8 positions matching TRBD1. Trimming took 5 bases from V and 7 from J; bases not matched to a gene: 9. Germline assignment: CDR1 SGHTA and CDR2 FQGNSA. The CDR3 is 14 residues long. CDR3 bases: TGTGCCAGCAGCCCTGACAGGGGTGCCTTTGGCTACACCTTC. Protein product: CASSPDRGAFGYTF.

The chain joins TRBV5-6 to TRBJ2-7; D is ambiguous. Germline values: CDR1 SGHDT, CDR2 YYEEEE. V was clipped by 3 bases and J by 7 bases, with 17 bases between them. The CDR3 consists of 14 residues. The CDR3 sequence: CASSYQSLHGEQYF. CDR3 DNA: TGTGCCAGCAGCTATCAGTCACTACATGGTGAGCAGTACTTC.

This clone was detected once. The chain is built from TRBV30 and TRBJ1-2, with TRBD1 matching over 8 bases. Looked up from germline, CDR1 is GTSNPN and CDR2 is SVGIG (reference sequence). The CDR3 is 14 amino acids. The junction had 6 bases not matched to a gene; V was cut back by 5 bases and J by 1 base. CDR3 region: CAWSGTGDNYGYTF. CDR3 DNA: TGTGCCTGGTCCGGGACAGGAGATAACTATGGCTACACCTTC.

CDR3 in amino acids: CASSNLPVPYEQYF. Written as DNA, the CDR3 is TGTGCCAGCAGCAACCTCCCGGTACCCTACGAGCAGTACTTC. The rearrangement links TRBV21-1 to TRBJ2-7; the table's D call of TRBD2 was not tested on the DNA. TRBV21-1 is a recognized pseudogene. This CDR3 comprises 14 residues.

V is TRBV7-3 and J is TRBJ2-7, with TRBD1 identical over 7 bases. The CDR3 contains 15 residues. Germline assignment: CDR1 SGHTA and CDR2 FQGTGA. After removal of 6 bases from V and 1 base from J, the junction contained 9 bases not matched to a gene. The CDR3 reads CASSSGQVGSYEQYF. The CDR3 DNA reads as TGTGCCAGCAGTTCCGGACAGGTCGGTTCCTACGAGCAGTACTTC.

This chain connects TRBV21-1 to TRBJ1-5. TRBV21-1 is termed a pseudogene. The CDR3 totals 13 residues. CDR3 coding DNA: TGTGCCAGCAGCATATATGGCAATCAGCCCCAGCATTTT. It encodes CASSIYGNQPQHF.

This clone was seen once. The chain uses TRBV7-9 and TRBJ2-1; a possible D gene is TRBD1 (6 bases). V was trimmed by 5 bases and J by 6 bases, leaving 8 bases between them. CDR1 is SEHNR and CDR2 is FQNEAQ in the germline V gene (reference sequence). The CDR3 length is 12 residues. The CDR3 DNA follows: TGTGCCAGCAGCCCGACAGGCAATGAGCAGTTCTTC. As protein: CASSPTGNEQFF. Complete variable domain (other parts from reference TRBV7-9 and TRBJ2-1): DTGVSQNPRHKITKRGQNVTFRCDPISEHNRLYWYRQTLGQGPEFLTYFQNEAQLEKSRLLSDRFSAERPKGSFSTLEIQRTEQGDSAMYLCASSPTGNEQFFGPGTRLTVL.

This clone has just one count. This chain connects TRBV14 to TRBJ1-1, with D unclear. Trimming cost V 0 bases and J 0 bases, with 8 bases left between them. The germline CDR1 and CDR2 sequences are SGHDN and FVKESK. The CDR3 has 15 residues. In DNA form, the CDR3 reads TGTGCCAGCAGCCAAGATGAACAGTTGAACACTGAAGCTTTCTTT. Protein product: CASSQDEQLNTEAFF.

V is TRBV24-1 and J is TRBJ2-3; tentatively, D is TRBD1 (5 bases). Per the germline V gene, CDR1 is KGHDR and CDR2 is SFDVKD. The CDR3 extends over 14 amino acids. Trimming took off 5 bases at V and 2 bases at J, with 10 bases between the two ends. DNA for the CDR3: TGTGCCACCAGTGGAAGGGGTACCACAGATACGCAGTATTTT. Protein: CATSGRGTTDTQYF.

The chain has TRBV9 and TRBJ2-3; 8 positions match TRBD2. The CDR3 is 15 residues long. Germline CDR1 and CDR2: SGDLS and YYNGEE. V lost 2 bases, J lost 7 bases, and 9 bases stayed unmatched. CDR3 coding DNA: TGTGCCAGCAGCGTCGGGGGCGGGGGGCGGCATACGCAGTATTTT. It yields the protein CASSVGGGGRHTQYF.

The chain combines TRBV24-1 with TRBJ1-3, with D tentatively TRBD1 (6 bases). V was clipped by 1 base and J by 1 base, with 13 bases between them. This CDR3 has 17 residues. From germline, CDR1 is KGHDR and CDR2 SFDVKD. The CDR3 region is CATSDFPGALSGNTIYF. DNA of the CDR3: TGTGCCACCAGTGATTTCCCAGGGGCCCTTTCTGGAAACACCATATATTTT.

V and J are TRBV27 and TRBJ1-2, with 7 bases identical to TRBD1. This CDR3 has 13 amino acids. Germline V gene lookup returns CDR1 MNHEY and CDR2 SMNVEV (reference sequence). Trimming at V came to 6 bases and at J to 11 bases, leaving 12 bases not matched to a gene. The CDR3 loop reads CASSPQGTAEYTF. CDR3 DNA: TGTGCCAGCAGCCCGCAGGGGACAGCGGAATACACCTTC.

The chain joins TRBV27 to TRBJ2-7; possibly TRBD1 for D (6 bases). The germline gives CDR1 MNHEY, CDR2 SMNVEV (reference sequence). With 10 bases removed from V and 3 bases from J, the gap between germline ends came to 13 bases. The CDR3 covers 12 residues. The DNA for the CDR3 is TGTGCCATGCTGGACAGTTACTACGAGCAGTACTTC. Its translation is CAMLDSYYEQYF.

This chain joins TRBV5-1 and TRBJ1-5; D may be TRBD1 (5 bases). Per the germline V gene, CDR1 is SGHRS and CDR2 is YFSETQ. V was shortened by 3 bases and J by 6 bases, with 16 bases between the two germline ends. The CDR3 runs to 15 residues. The CDR3 nucleotides are TGCGCCAGCAGCTCGGGGGGTTTAGGAGGTCAGCCCCAGCATTTT. It yields the protein CASSSGGLGGQPQHF.